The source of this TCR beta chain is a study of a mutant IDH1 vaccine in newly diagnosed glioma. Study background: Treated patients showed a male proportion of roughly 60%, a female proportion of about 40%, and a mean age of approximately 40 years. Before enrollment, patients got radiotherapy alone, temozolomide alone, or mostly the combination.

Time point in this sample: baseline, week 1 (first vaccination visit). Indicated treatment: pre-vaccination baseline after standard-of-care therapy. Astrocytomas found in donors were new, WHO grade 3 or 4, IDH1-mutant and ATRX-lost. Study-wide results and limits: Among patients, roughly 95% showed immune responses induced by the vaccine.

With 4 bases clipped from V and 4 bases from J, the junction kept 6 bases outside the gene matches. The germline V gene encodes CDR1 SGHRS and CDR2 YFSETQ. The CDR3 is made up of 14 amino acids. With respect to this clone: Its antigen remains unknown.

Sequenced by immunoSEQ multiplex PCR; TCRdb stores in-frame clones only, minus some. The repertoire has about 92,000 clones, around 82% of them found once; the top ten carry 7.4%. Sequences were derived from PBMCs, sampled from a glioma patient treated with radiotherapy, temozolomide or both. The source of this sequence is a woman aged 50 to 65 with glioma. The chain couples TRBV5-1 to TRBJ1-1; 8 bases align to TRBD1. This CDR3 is CASSKDRAGTEAFF. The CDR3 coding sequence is TGCGCCAGCAGCAAGGACAGGGCGGGCACTGAAGCTTTCTTT.